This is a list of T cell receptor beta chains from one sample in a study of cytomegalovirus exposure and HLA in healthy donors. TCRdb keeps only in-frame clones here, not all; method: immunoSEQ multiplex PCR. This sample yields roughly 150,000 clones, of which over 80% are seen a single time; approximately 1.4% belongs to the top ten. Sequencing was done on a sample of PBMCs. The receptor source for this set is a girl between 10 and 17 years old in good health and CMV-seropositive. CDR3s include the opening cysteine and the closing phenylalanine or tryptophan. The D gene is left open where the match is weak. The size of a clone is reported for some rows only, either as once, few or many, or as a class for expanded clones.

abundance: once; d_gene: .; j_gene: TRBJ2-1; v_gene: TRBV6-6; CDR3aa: CASSWPGLGYNEQFF; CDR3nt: TGTGCCAGCAGCTGGCCGGGACTGGGTTACAATGAGCAGTTCTTC
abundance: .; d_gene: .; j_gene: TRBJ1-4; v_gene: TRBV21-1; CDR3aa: CASSNRQVSNEKLFF; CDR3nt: TGTGCCAGCAGCAACCGACAGGTCTCTAATGAAAAACTGTTTTTT
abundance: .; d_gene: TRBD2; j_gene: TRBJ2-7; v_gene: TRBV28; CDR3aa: CASRSSGSNEQYF; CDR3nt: TGTGCCAGCAGATCCAGCGGGAGTAACGAGCAGTACTTC
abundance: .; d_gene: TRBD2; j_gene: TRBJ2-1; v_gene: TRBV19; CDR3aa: CASSPGLAYEQFF; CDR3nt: TGTGCCAGTAGCCCAGGACTAGCGTATGAGCAGTTCTTC
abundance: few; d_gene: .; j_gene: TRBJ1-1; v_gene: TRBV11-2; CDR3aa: CASSLEALITEAFF; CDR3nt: TGTGCCAGCAGCTTAGAGGCCCTTATCACTGAAGCTTTCTTT
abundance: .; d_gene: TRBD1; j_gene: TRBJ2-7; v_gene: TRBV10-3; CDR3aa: CAIRSGQGRDEQYF; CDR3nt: TGTGCCATCAGATCGGGACAGGGACGGGATGAGCAGTACTTC
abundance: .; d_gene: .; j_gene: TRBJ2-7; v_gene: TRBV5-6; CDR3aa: CASSLWLAGYDYEQYF; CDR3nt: TGTGCCAGCAGCTTGTGGTTGGCGGGATACGACTACGAGCAGTACTTC
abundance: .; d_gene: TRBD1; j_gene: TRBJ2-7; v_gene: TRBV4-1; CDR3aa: CASSQVTGGSYEQYF; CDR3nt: TGCGCCAGCAGCCAAGTGACAGGGGGCTCCTACGAGCAGTACTTC
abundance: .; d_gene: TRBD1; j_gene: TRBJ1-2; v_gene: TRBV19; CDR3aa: CASSTLTTGGIGYTF; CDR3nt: TGTGCCAGTAGTACCCTGACGACAGGGGGCATAGGCTACACCTTC
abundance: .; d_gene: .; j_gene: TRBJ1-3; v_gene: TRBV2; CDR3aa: CASSDLARTIYF; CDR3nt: TGTGCCAGCAGTGACCTGGCGAGGACCATATATTTT
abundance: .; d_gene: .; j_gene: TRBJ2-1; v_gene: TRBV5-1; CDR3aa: CASSNTNRVNEQFF; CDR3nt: TGCGCCAGCAGCAATACCAACAGGGTCAATGAGCAGTTCTTC
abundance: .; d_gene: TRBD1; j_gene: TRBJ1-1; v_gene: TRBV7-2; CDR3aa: CASSLSSGGVTEAFF; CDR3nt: TGTGCCAGCAGCTTATCTTCAGGGGGAGTCACTGAAGCTTTCTTT
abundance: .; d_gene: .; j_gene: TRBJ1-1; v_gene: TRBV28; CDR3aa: CASIVGPEAFF; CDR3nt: TGTGCCAGCATCGTGGGCCCTGAAGCTTTCTTT